This TCR beta chain stems from a study of cytomegalovirus exposure and HLA in healthy donors. As for the study in general: The 120 validation repertoires matched the approximately 670 first-cohort repertoires in platform, a later analysis reported. Study observations and caveats: Some 150 TCR beta chains were listed as cytomegalovirus-associated.

Data came from immunoSEQ multiplex PCR; TCRdb stores just in-frame clones and leaves some out. Among about 240,000 clones listed, around 87% were seen once. The ends were cut back, 5 bases at V and 2 bases at J, with 10 bases in the middle. This CDR3 is built from 14 residues. Germline assignment: CDR1 MNHEY and CDR2 SVGAGI. Concerning this clone: Its cognate antigen is unknown.

The V gene is TRBV6-5, the J gene TRBJ1-5, with TRBD1 as a possible D gene (6 bases). The source is a woman aged 25-40 years in good health and CMV-seropositive. The sample taken for sequencing was PBMCs. CDR3 bases: TGTGCCAGCAGTGGCTACAGGGGCAATCAGCCCCAGCATTTT. Amino acids: CASSGYRGNQPQHF.